These T cell receptor beta chains were read from a single sample in a study of control samples from healthy donors and cancer patients. The assay was immunoSEQ multiplex PCR, and TCRdb's table has in-frame clones only and misses some. This table has 350,000 to 450,000 clones, 75% to 95% appearing once. What was sequenced was PBMCs. The receptors stem from a man aged 40-50 years with head and neck cancer. Each CDR3 is given with its conserved first and last residue. The D gene is left open where the match is weak. Some rows have no size entry. The others give once, few or many, or a class for an expanded clone.

D,size,V,J,DNA,CDR3
TRBD1,-,TRBV25-1,TRBJ1-2,TGTGCCAGCAGTGCTTACCGGGACAGGGAAGATGGCTACACCTTC,CASSAYRDREDGYTF
TRBD2,-,TRBV4-1,TRBJ2-5,TGCGCCAGCAGCCAAGGGACTAGCGGGAAGGGTGAGACCCAGTACTTC,CASSQGTSGKGETQYF
-,-,TRBV7-3,TRBJ2-5,TGTGCCAGCAGCTTAAACGGGGGAGGAGAGACCCAGTACTTC,CASSLNGGGETQYF
-,-,TRBV10-3,TRBJ1-1,TGTGCCATCAGTGTTATTGGGGCGAACACTGAAGCTTTCTTT,CAISVIGANTEAFF
TRBD1,-,TRBV19,TRBJ1-4,TGTGCCAGTAGTCGGGGACAGGCAGAGTCCAATGAAAAACTGTTTTTT,CASSRGQAESNEKLFF
-,-,TRBV29-1,TRBJ1-5,TGCAGCGTTGGCCGGGAGGGGGACCAGCCCCAGCATTTT,CSVGREGDQPQHF
-,-,TRBV5-4,TRBJ2-3,TGTGCCAGCAGCGGCGGCGGGAGCACAGATACGCAGTATTTT,CASSGGGSTDTQYF
-,-,TRBV9,TRBJ2-2,TGTGCCAGCAGCCCACGGGACGGTAACACCGGGGAGCTGTTTTTT,CASSPRDGNTGELFF
TRBD1,-,TRBV11-2,TRBJ2-2,TGTGCCAGCAGCTTTCAGACAGGGGCCGGGGAGCTGTTTTTT,CASSFQTGAGELFF
-,-,TRBV20-1,TRBJ2-5,TGCAGCCCCCGTAGGGAAGAGACCCAGTACTTC,CSPRREETQYF
TRBD1,once,TRBV5-6,TRBJ1-1,TGTGCCAGCAACACGATCGACAGGGAGGAAGCTTTCTTT,CASNTIDREEAFF
-,-,TRBV28,TRBJ2-3,TGTGCCAGCAGTCCATTGGGGGAGGAAGATACGCAGTATTTT,CASSPLGEEDTQYF
TRBD1,-,TRBV7-9,TRBJ2-1,TGTGCCAGCAACCCGACAGGGGGCCTCTCTGTGCGCTACAATGAGCAGTTCTTC,CASNPTGGLSVRYNEQFF
TRBD1,-,TRBV7-2,TRBJ1-5,TGTGCCAGCAGCTTGCTTCTTGGACAGGGTAGCAATCAGCCCCAGCATTTT,CASSLLLGQGSNQPQHF
TRBD1,-,TRBV5-1,TRBJ2-7,TGCGCCAGCAGCGGGGGACAGGGGGCAAACGAGCAGTACTTC,CASSGGQGANEQYF
TRBD1,once,TRBV19,TRBJ2-6,TGTGCCAGTAGCTCTTCCGGGACAGGGAAACTATCTGGGGCCAACGTCCTGACTTTC,CASSSSGTGKLSGANVLTF
-,-,TRBV19,TRBJ2-5,TGTGCCAGTATGTCTCCCAATCAAGAGACCCAGTACTTC,CASMSPNQETQYF
TRBD2,-,TRBV5-1,TRBJ2-7,TGCGCCAGCAGCTTGAGCGGGGCCTACGAGCAGTACTTC,CASSLSGAYEQYF
-,-,TRBV2,TRBJ2-3,TGTGCCAGCGGCGGTGCGACTAGCACAGATACGCAGTATTTT,CASGGATSTDTQYF
-,-,TRBV16,TRBJ2-5,TGTGCCAGCAGCCAAATTCAAGAGACCCAGTACTTC,CASSQIQETQYF
-,-,TRBV27,TRBJ1-1,TGTGCCAGCAGTTTTCGGGGGGTACCCACTGAAGCTTTCTTT,CASSFRGVPTEAFF
-,-,TRBV11-2,TRBJ1-1,TGTGCCATTACGGACGGGGCCGTCTACAACACTGAAGCTTTCTTT,CAITDGAVYNTEAFF
-,-,TRBV5-1,TRBJ2-4,TGCGCCAGCAGCTTGGGGCAGGCAAAAAACATTCAGTACTTC,CASSLGQAKNIQYF
TRBD1,-,TRBV9,TRBJ1-4,TGTGCCAGCAGCGCGGAGGGACAGGGTAATGAAAAACTGTTTTTT,CASSAEGQGNEKLFF
-,-,TRBV30,TRBJ2-5,TGTGCCTGGGGAGGGGTCCAAGAGACCCAGTACTTC,CAWGGVQETQYF
-,-,TRBV5-1,TRBJ2-5,TGCGCCAGCAGCTTGAGTGCGGCGGGAGAGACCCAGTACTTC,CASSLSAAGETQYF
-,-,TRBV7-9,TRBJ1-2,TGTGCCCTAACAAGCTCCGGGACCGATCACACCTTC,CALTSSGTDHTF
TRBD2,-,TRBV12-5,TRBJ2-1,TGTGCTAGTGGCGGACTAGATGGAAATGAGCAGTTCTTC,CASGGLDGNEQFF
-,-,TRBV18,TRBJ1-5,TGTGCCAGCTCACCACTGTATAGCAATCAGCCCCAGCATTTT,CASSPLYSNQPQHF
-,-,TRBV28,TRBJ2-5,TGTGCCGTGCAGACCCAGTACTTC,CAVQTQYF
TRBD1,once,TRBV5-1,TRBJ2-1,TGCGCCAGCAGCCCTACCGGGACAGGGGGCAATGAGCAGTTCTTC,CASSPTGTGGNEQFF
TRBD1,-,TRBV5-1,TRBJ2-7,TGCGCCAGCAGCTTGGAATACCCCGGGACAGCCCCCTTTGGGCAGTACTTC,CASSLEYPGTAPFGQYF
-,-,TRBV5-6,TRBJ1-1,TGTGCCAGCAGCCTATTCCAGGCGGTCACTGAAGCTTTCTTT,CASSLFQAVTEAFF
-,few,TRBV19,TRBJ1-2,TGTGCCAGTAGTATTATACTGGGGACTAACTATGGCTACACCTTC,CASSIILGTNYGYTF
-,-,TRBV5-4,TRBJ1-2,TGTGCCAGCAGCTTGTCGGCGGGTCCCCTGCAGGGCTACACCTTC,CASSLSAGPLQGYTF
-,-,TRBV7-8,TRBJ1-1,TGTGCCAGCAGCTTAGGTGGGGGTGAAGCTTTCTTT,CASSLGGGEAFF
-,-,TRBV11-1,TRBJ2-7,TGTGCCAGCAGCTTTTCCGCAGGGCCCCACGAGCAGTACTTC,CASSFSAGPHEQYF
-,-,TRBV10-3,TRBJ2-2,TGTGCCATTGGAAACACCGGGGAGCTGTTTTTT,CAIGNTGELFF
-,-,TRBV15,TRBJ2-7,TGTGCCACCAGCAGAGATAAAGGGGACTACGAGCAGTACTTC,CATSRDKGDYEQYF
-,-,TRBV5-1,TRBJ1-2,TGCGCCAGCAGCGGTATGTCGGGCGTCTATGGCTACACCTTC,CASSGMSGVYGYTF
TRBD1,-,TRBV5-6,TRBJ1-6,TGTGCCAGCAGCACCCCGGGACAGGGAAATTCACCCCTCCACTTT,CASSTPGQGNSPLHF
TRBD1,-,TRBV28,TRBJ2-2,TGTGCCAGCAGACTACGACAGGGATCGAACACCGGGGAGCTGTTTTTT,CASRLRQGSNTGELFF
-,once,TRBV23-1,TRBJ2-4,TGCGCCAGCAGTCGCGCCCGCCTGGCCGTTCCTTCCCTAATAAGCATTCAGTACTTC,CASSRARLAVPSLISIQYF
-,-,TRBV19,TRBJ1-4,TGTGCCAGTAACGACAGACGTACGGAAAAACTGTTTTTT,CASNDRRTEKLFF